A single sample gave rise to the 14 T cell receptor beta chains below, sequenced in a study of cytomegalovirus exposure and HLA in healthy donors (dated by TCRdb to about 2017). Library method: the immunoSEQ multiplex PCR assay. The multiplex PCR relied on a mix of 60 forward primers for TCR Vbeta segments and 13 reverse primers for TCR Jbeta segments. The source is immuneACCESS, and TCRdb retained only in-frame sequences with V and J called. Part of the clones is not carried over; for the studies checked, unresolved V genes explain less than half of this, and the remainder is unexplained. Present in this sample are over 110,000 clones, over 70% of which were seen just once. 4.5% of the sample is in the top ten clones. Sequencing input: PBMCs. The receptor source for this set is a man aged 35 to 55 in good health and CMV-seronegative.

The genes are TRBV7-9 and TRBJ2-2, with D possibly being TRBD1 (5 bases). Looked up from germline, CDR1 is SEHNR and CDR2 is FQNEAQ (reference sequence). Between the trimmed V and J ends, which lost 4 bases and 6 bases, there was a span of 18 bases. The CDR3 runs to 16 residues. The CDR3 DNA reads as TGTGCCAGCAGCTCCAGGGTGCAGGGTGAGGCCGGGGAGCTGTTTTTT. This encodes CASSSRVQGEAGELFF.

This clone appeared a few times. This chain joins TRBV2 and TRBJ2-1, with 10 bases matching TRBD1. Germline values: CDR1 SNHLY, CDR2 FYNNEI. The CDR3 is 14 amino acids. V trimming: 6 bases; J trimming: 7 bases; junction bases outside the gene matches: 6. DNA for the CDR3: TGTGCCAGCAGAATGGGACAGGGGTTAAATGAGCAGTTCTTC. The encoded protein is CASRMGQGLNEQFF. Combining the CDR3 with reference TRBV2 and TRBJ2-1 gives the whole variable domain EPEVTQTPSHQVTQMGQEVILRCVPISNHLYFYWYRQILGQKVEFLVSFYNNEISEKSEIFDDQFSVERPDGSNFTLKIRSTKLEDSAMYFCASRMGQGLNEQFFGPGTRLTVL.

Points on this clone: The same CDR3 can be traced to other DNA sequences in this sample. V usage is TRBV18 and J usage is TRBJ1-2; 8 bases are a match to TRBD1. The CDR3 sequence is 13 residues long. With 3 bases clipped from V and 5 bases from J, the junction kept 2 bases outside the gene matches. CDR1 KGHSH and CDR2 LQKENI come from the germline V gene. The CDR3: CASSPDRDYGYTF. For the CDR3, the DNA is TGTGCCAGCTCACCGGACAGGGATTATGGCTACACCTTC. The full variable domain, completed using reference TRBV18 and TRBJ1-2, is NAGVMQNPRHLVRRRGQEARLRCSPMKGHSHVYWYRQLPEEGLKFMVYLQKENIIDESGMPKERFSAEFPKEGPSILRIQQVVRGDSAAYFCASSPDRDYGYTFGSGTRLTVV.

V usage is TRBV10-3 and J usage is TRBJ1-6; no firm D call. V gave up 4 bases and J gave up 9 bases, with 13 bases separating them. Per the germline V gene, CDR1 is ENHRY and CDR2 is SYGVKD. The CDR3 consists of 14 residues. CDR3 protein: CAISGDGPGSPLHF. The CDR3, as DNA: TGTGCCATCAGTGGCGACGGCCCGGGTTCACCCCTCCACTTT.

This rearrangement joins TRBV7-9 to TRBJ1-2; no firm D call. Germline V gene lookup returns CDR1 SEHNR and CDR2 FQNEAQ (reference sequence). The CDR3 is made up of 16 amino acids. V was shortened by 1 base and J by 3 bases, with 15 bases between the two germline ends. In DNA, the CDR3 is TGTGCCAGCAGCTTAGGCGTTGAGGTTCCCCACTATGGCTACACCTTC. Residues: CASSLGVEVPHYGYTF.

The V gene is TRBV6-5, the J gene TRBJ2-3, with 7 bases aligning to TRBD2. This CDR3 contains 14 residues. Germline V gene data show CDR1 as MNHEY and CDR2 as SVGAGI. V lost 9 bases to trimming and J lost 5 bases; unmatched junction nucleotides: 11. The CDR3 loop is CASPFWTRRDTQYF. For the CDR3, the DNA is TGTGCCAGTCCATTTTGGACTAGGAGAGATACGCAGTATTTT.

The V call is TRBV28, the J call TRBJ2-7; no clear D. This CDR3 spans 12 amino acids. Trimming removed 6 bases from V and 2 bases from J, with 8 bases in between. Germline CDR1 is MDHEN and CDR2 is SYDVKM. CDR3 DNA: TGTGCCAGCAGCCTACAGACCTACGAGCAGTACTTC. It translates to CASSLQTYEQYF.

The V call is TRBV21-1, the J call TRBJ2-7; TRBD1 was called by the table and not checked on the DNA. TRBV21-1 is marked as a pseudogene. The CDR3 sequence is 13 residues long. CDR3: CASSPRGTCEQYF. The CDR3 DNA reads as TGTGCCAGCAGCCCCAGGGGCACCTGCGAGCAGTACTTC.

The CDR3 nucleotides read TGTGCCAGCAGTCAACAGGGGTCGAACACTGAAGCTTTCTTT. It yields the protein CASSQQGSNTEAFF. The chain is built from TRBV16 and TRBJ1-1, with 7 bases identical to TRBD1. The CDR3 consists of 14 residues. The V gene end was trimmed by 6 bases and the J gene end by 1 base; junction bases not matched to a gene: 5. The germline gives CDR1 KGHSY, CDR2 FQNENV.

The CDR3 here is CASSAPQGHEQYF. The CDR3 coding sequence is TGTGCCAGCTCAGCCCCCCAGGGCCACGAGCAGTACTTC. V usage is TRBV18 and J usage is TRBJ2-7; a possible D gene is TRBD1 (5 bases). Looked up from germline, CDR1 is KGHSH and CDR2 is LQKENI. V was clipped by 5 bases and J by 5 bases, with 13 bases between them. There are 13 residues in the CDR3.

In this sample, this clone turned up once. The chain combines TRBV7-2 with TRBJ2-3; 11 nucleotides match TRBD2. Germline V gene sequence: CDR1 SGHTA, CDR2 FQGNSA. The CDR3 totals 18 residues. V trimming: 5 bases; J trimming: 4 bases; junction bases outside the gene matches: 14. CDR3 in amino acids: CASSESPLAGGVADTQYF. DNA for the CDR3: TGTGCCAGCAGCGAGTCCCCTCTAGCGGGGGGCGTCGCAGATACGCAGTATTTT.

This chain connects TRBV19 to TRBJ1-2, with TRBD1 identical over 9 bases. The CDR3 is 15 residues long. V trimming: 3 bases; J trimming: 4 bases; junction bases outside the gene matches: 6. Per the germline V gene, CDR1 is LNHDA and CDR2 is SQIVND (reference sequence). CDR3 in DNA: TGTGCCAGTAGTATCACAGGGGGCGGGATCTATGGCTACACCTTC. It codes for CASSITGGGIYGYTF.

This chain joins TRBV7-3 and TRBJ2-3, with D unresolved. The germline V gene has CDR1 SGHTA and CDR2 FQGTGA. This CDR3 is 12 amino acids long. Trimming took 4 bases from V and 1 from J, leaving 3 bases between them. The CDR3 spells CASSSGTDTQYF. In nucleotides, the CDR3 is TGTGCCAGCAGCTCGGGCACAGATACGCAGTATTTT.

V usage is TRBV4-3 and J usage is TRBJ1-1, with a possible D match to TRBD1 (6 bases). Germline V lookup: CDR1 LGHNA, CDR2 YSLEER. The CDR3 length is 16 residues. Trimming took off 0 bases at V and 3 bases at J, with 14 bases between the two ends. In DNA form, the CDR3 reads TGCGCCAGCAGCCAAGACCACATTTCAGGGGACACTGAAGCTTTCTTT. Translating it yields CASSQDHISGDTEAFF.